Each of the 20 T cell receptor beta chains below was sequenced from the same sample in a study of a mutant IDH1 vaccine in newly diagnosed glioma. For these receptors, no antigen is known. Generated by immunoSEQ multiplex PCR, the TCRdb table keeps only in-frame clones and is missing some. This sample yields about 40,000 clones, of which 75% to 85% are seen a single time; around 16% belongs to the top ten. Time point given: week 11, during vaccination. Topical imiquimod accompanied each vaccine dose, which consisted of 300 ug of mutant IDH1 20-mer peptide. Here the sequenced sample was peripheral blood mononuclear cells (PBMCs), taken from a glioma patient whose treatment included an IDH1 peptide vaccine. The receptors here all came from a woman younger than 45 with glioma. Some clones in this sample may be carry-over from other donors' samples.

The gene calls are TRBV6-1 and TRBJ2-2, with D possibly being TRBD1 or TRBD2 (5 bases each). Between the trimmed V and J ends, which lost 1 base and 5 bases, there was a span of 5 bases. Germline loops: CDR1 MNHNS, CDR2 SASEGT. The CDR3 has 13 amino acids. The CDR3 protein is CASSEGGTGELFF. CDR3 DNA: TGTGCCAGCAGTGAAGGGGGGACCGGGGAGCTGTTTTTT.

This rearrangement joins TRBV11-2 to TRBJ2-1; D is unclear. The CDR3 length is 14 residues. Germline assignment: CDR1 SGHAT and CDR2 FQNNGV. V gave up 1 base and J gave up 7 bases, with 11 bases separating them. The CDR3, as DNA: TGTGCCAGCAGCTTAGCGTCCCCTTCTAATGAGCAGTTCTTC. This codes for CASSLASPSNEQFF.

The chain couples TRBV29-1 to TRBJ1-1; D is possibly TRBD1 (6 bases). CDR1 and CDR2 from the germline V gene are SQVTM and ANQGSEA. CDR3 length: 13 residues. V was pared by 7 bases and J by 2 bases, with 14 bases between. The CDR3 reads CSAAGQRNTEAFF. The CDR3 DNA reads as TGCAGCGCTGCGGGACAACGTAACACTGAAGCTTTCTTT.

The chain links TRBV27 to TRBJ2-7, with TRBD1 matching over 9 bases. Germline values: CDR1 MNHEY, CDR2 SMNVEV (reference sequence). V shed 6 bases, J shed 2 bases, and the junction held 8 bases outside the gene matches. The CDR3 has 15 residues. Written as DNA, the CDR3 is TGTGCCAGCAGGACCGAGGACAGGGGAACCTACGAGCAGTACTTC. It translates to CASRTEDRGTYEQYF.

The gene calls are TRBV19 and TRBJ1-2, with TRBD1 as a possible D gene (5 bases). V was trimmed by 6 bases and J by 3 bases, leaving 14 bases between them. There are 14 residues in the CDR3. Germline assignment: CDR1 LNHDA and CDR2 SQIVND (reference sequence). CDR3 region: CASSAPGVYYGYTF. DNA of the CDR3: TGTGCCAGTAGCGCCCCGGGGGTCTACTATGGCTACACCTTC.

The chain combines TRBV25-1 with TRBJ2-7; D possibly corresponds to TRBD2 (5 bases). CDR1 and CDR2 from the germline V gene are MGHDK and SYGVNS. V shed 4 bases and J shed 0 bases, with 13 bases lying between them. The CDR3 has 15 residues. CDR3 in amino acids: CASSARRGLSYEQYF. CDR3 nucleotides: TGTGCCAGCAGTGCCCGGAGAGGGCTCTCCTACGAGCAGTACTTC.

This clone was seen a few times. V and J are TRBV6-5 and TRBJ2-7, with a weak D call TRBD1 (5 bases). The CDR3 length is 13 residues. V lost 8 bases to trimming and J lost 5 bases, with 16 bases between them. Germline CDR1 reads MNHEY; CDR2 reads SVGAGI. The CDR3 DNA sequence: TGTGCCAGCCGGGCAGGGTTTAAGGACGAGCAGTACTTC. Its translation is CASRAGFKDEQYF.

The chain has TRBV19 and TRBJ1-5; TRBD1 matches at 7 bases. V gave up 4 bases and J gave up 6 bases; unmatched junction bases: 15. Per the germline V gene, CDR1 is LNHDA and CDR2 is SQIVND (reference sequence). This CDR3 is built from 17 residues. The CDR3 DNA reads as TGTGCCAGTAGTACCTGGACAGGAGGTTCTAGGGTTCAGCCCCAGCATTTT. This sequence encodes CASSTWTGGSRVQPQHF.

V usage is TRBV6-1 and J usage is TRBJ2-1; weak D call: TRBD2 (5 bases). V shed 1 base and J shed 3 bases, with 16 bases lying between them. The CDR3 is 17 amino acids. The germline gives CDR1 MNHNS, CDR2 SASEGT. The CDR3 region is CASSEEIGSGYYNEQFF. In nucleotides, the CDR3 is TGTGCCAGCAGTGAAGAAATTGGGAGCGGTTACTACAATGAGCAGTTCTTC.

V is TRBV27 and J is TRBJ2-1, with D possibly being TRBD1 (5 bases). This CDR3 contains 16 residues. Trimming left V 2 bases short and J 7 bases short, with 18 bases between. The germline CDR1 and CDR2 sequences are MNHEY and SMNVEV (reference sequence). This CDR3 is CASSLDMGQVKNEQFF. CDR3 nucleotides: TGTGCCAGCAGTTTAGATATGGGGCAGGTAAAGAATGAGCAGTTCTTC.

V and J are TRBV21-1 and TRBJ2-1; TRBD1 reflects the table's D call only, with no check against the DNA. TRBV21-1 is marked as a pseudogene. The CDR3 runs to 13 residues. The CDR3 bases are TGTGCCAGCAGCAAAGCGCAGGCTACTCAGCAGTTCTTC. Translated: CASSKAQATQQFF.

The chain recombines TRBV7-8 with TRBJ2-3; D is unclear. Looked up from germline, CDR1 is SGHVS and CDR2 is FQNEAQ. V was shortened by 0 bases and J by 5 bases, with 6 bases between the two germline ends. The CDR3 covers 13 residues. The CDR3 coding sequence is TGTGCCAGCAGCTTAGCTGGGTTAGATACGCAGTATTTT. Protein sequence: CASSLAGLDTQYF.

V usage is TRBV5-5 and J usage is TRBJ1-2, with D possibly matching TRBD1 (6 bases). The CDR3 extends over 15 amino acids. The V and J ends lost 1 base and 2 bases respectively, with 12 bases between them. The V gene's germline CDR1 is SGHKS and CDR2 YYEKEE (reference sequence). The chain's CDR3 is CASSLYVQGNYGYTF. CDR3 in DNA: TGTGCCAGCAGCTTGTATGTCCAGGGGAACTATGGCTACACCTTC.

The rearrangement links TRBV4-1 to TRBJ2-7; no definite D call. V gave up 1 base and J gave up 0 bases, with 4 bases separating them. This CDR3 is built from 13 residues. The germline V gene has CDR1 MGHRA and CDR2 YSYEKL. The CDR3 DNA sequence: TGCGCCAGCAGCCAAGGCATCTCCTACGAGCAGTACTTC. This translates into CASSQGISYEQYF.

V gene TRBV11-2 combines with J gene TRBJ1-5; 10 bases agree with TRBD1. Germline values: CDR1 SGHAT, CDR2 FQNNGV. The CDR3 sequence is 15 residues long. The junction had 3 bases not matched to a gene; V was cut back by 3 bases and J by 4 bases. For the CDR3, the DNA is TGTGCCAGCAGCTTCGGGACAGGGGCAAATCAGCCCCAGCATTTT. Translated, it gives CASSFGTGANQPQHF.

V is TRBV18 and J is TRBJ1-2; D is perhaps TRBD1 (5 bases). From germline, CDR1 is KGHSH and CDR2 LQKENI. The CDR3 extends over 15 amino acids. Trimming pared 2 bases from V and 0 bases from J, leaving 10 bases between. The CDR3 bases are TGTGCCAGCTCACCATCGTCAGGGACTAACTATGGCTACACCTTC. Translating gives CASSPSSGTNYGYTF.

The chain combines TRBV10-1 with TRBJ2-2; D is uncertain. CDR1 WNHNN and CDR2 SYGVQD come from the germline V gene (reference sequence). V lost 0 bases and J lost 1, with 9 bases in between. The CDR3 extends over 16 amino acids. DNA of the CDR3: TGCGCCAGCAGTGAGTCGAGAGGTCTGAACACCGGGGAGCTGTTTTTT. Translating gives CASSESRGLNTGELFF.

This chain links TRBV23-1 with TRBJ1-2; tentative D call: TRBD1 (5 bases). TRBV23-1 is an ORF; its function is uncertain. V was trimmed by 4 bases and J by 1 base, leaving 19 bases between them. The CDR3 is 17 amino acids. The DNA for the CDR3 is TGCGCCAGCAGTCCTCTGGGGGAGGGGATGGTTAACTATGGCTACACCTTC. This codes for CASSPLGEGMVNYGYTF.

The rearrangement joins TRBV6-1 to TRBJ1-5; D call uncertain. The germline V and J ends were trimmed by 6 bases and 4 bases, with 4 bases remaining between them. Germline-derived CDR1 and CDR2 are MNHNS and SASEGT. The CDR3 sequence is 11 residues long. The CDR3 spells CASSRNQPQHF. CDR3 DNA: TGTGCCAGCAGCCGGAATCAGCCCCAGCATTTT.

The V gene is TRBV6-6, the J gene TRBJ1-1; TRBD1 agrees at 8 bases. The length of the CDR3 is 14 residues. J gave up 4 bases and V 4 bases, and 5 bases lay outside the gene matches. Germline values: CDR1 MNHNY, CDR2 SVGAGI (reference sequence). The DNA of the CDR3 is TGTGCCAGCAGTTCGGGACAGGAAGTCACTGAAGCTTTCTTT. Translated: CASSSGQEVTEAFF.